Each of the 14 T cell receptor beta chains below was sequenced from the same sample in a study of shared clonotypes between healthy human individuals. The table came from immunoSEQ multiplex PCR; TCRdb's copy has only in-frame clones and leaves some out. The repertoire holds about 1.4 million clones, with roughly 96% as singletons. The specimen was naive CD4+ T cells sorted from blood. Subset: CD45RA+ positively selected. These receptors all stem from a man aged 25 to 45 in good health.

The genes are TRBV2 and TRBJ2-4, with D tentatively TRBD1 (6 bases). Germline V lookup: CDR1 SNHLY, CDR2 FYNNEI. The CDR3 runs 15 residues. V was cut by 6 bases and J by 0 bases, with 12 bases left in between. The CDR3 coding sequence is TGTGCCAGCAGACTTGACAGGTTAGCCAAAAACATTCAGTACTTC. It translates to CASRLDRLAKNIQYF. Looking up the rest from reference TRBV2 and TRBJ2-4 gives the full variable domain: EPEVTQTPSHQVTQMGQEVILRCVPISNHLYFYWYRQILGQKVEFLVSFYNNEISEKSEIFDDQFSVERPDGSNFTLKIRSTKLEDSAMYFCASRLDRLAKNIQYFGAGTRLSVL.

CDR3 in DNA: TGCGCCAGCAGCAAGGGACAGCCGATCCACGAGCAGTACTTC. It specifies CASSKGQPIHEQYF. This rearrangement joins TRBV10-1 to TRBJ2-7; 7 bases match TRBD1. The CDR3 runs to 14 residues. V shed 6 bases, J shed 5 bases, and the junction held 10 bases outside the gene matches. Germline-derived CDR1 and CDR2 are WNHNN and SYGVQD (reference sequence).

The genes are TRBV10-3 and TRBJ2-5, with D uncertain. CDR1 is ENHRY and CDR2 is SYGVKD in the germline V gene. The CDR3 contains 13 residues. CDR3 sequence reads: CATENPDLETQYF. The CDR3 coding sequence is TGTGCTACCGAGAACCCGGACCTAGAGACCCAGTACTTC.

V and J are TRBV28 and TRBJ2-5; perhaps TRBD1 as D (6 bases). Germline V gene sequence: CDR1 MDHEN, CDR2 SYDVKM. There are 13 residues in the CDR3. The ends were cut back, 3 bases at V and 7 bases at J, with 12 bases in the middle. The CDR3 region has the DNA TGTGCCAGCAGTTTCGACAGGAAGGCGACCCAGTACTTC. Its protein is CASSFDRKATQYF. Combining the CDR3 with reference TRBV28 and TRBJ2-5 gives the whole variable domain DVKVTQSSRYLVKRTGEKVFLECVQDMDHENMFWYRQDPGLGLRLIYFSYDVKMKEKGDIPEGYSVSREKKERFSLILESASTNQTSMYLCASSFDRKATQYFGPGTRLLVL.

The chain combines TRBV19 with TRBJ2-2, with 8 positions matching TRBD1. The CDR3 contains 15 residues. V lost 7 bases, J lost 8 bases, and 12 bases stayed unmatched. Germline V gene lookup returns CDR1 LNHDA and CDR2 SQIVND (reference sequence). CDR3 residues: CASTHPDRAPGELFF. DNA for the CDR3: TGTGCCAGTACGCACCCGGACAGGGCACCGGGGGAGCTGTTTTTT.

The rearrangement uses TRBV5-6 and TRBJ2-1; 11 bases are shared with TRBD2. Unmatched junction bases numbered 5, after V lost 0 bases and J lost 9 bases. CDR3 length equals 15 residues. Germline lookup yields CDR1 SGHDT and CDR2 YYEEEE. The CDR3 loop is CASSLGIAGGGEQFF. The CDR3 DNA follows: TGTGCCAGCAGCTTGGGTATAGCGGGAGGGGGTGAGCAGTTCTTC.

The chain carries TRBV5-1 and TRBJ2-1; the D gene could be TRBD1 or TRBD2 (5 bases each). Looked up from germline, CDR1 is SGHRS and CDR2 is YFSETQ. The V end was cut by 4 bases, the J end by 8 bases, with 22 bases between. The CDR3 has 16 residues. The CDR3 region is CASSKNPGTDSHEQFF. Here the CDR3 DNA reads TGCGCCAGCAGCAAAAATCCCGGGACCGACTCGCATGAGCAGTTCTTC.

In this sample, this clone turned up once. CDR3 protein: CASSNRQSSYEQYF. DNA for the CDR3: TGTGCCAGCTCAAATCGACAGAGCTCCTACGAGCAGTACTTC. The gene calls are TRBV18 and TRBJ2-7; a possible D gene is TRBD1 (5 bases). The V gene lost 5 bases and the J gene lost 0 bases, with 11 bases spanning the gap. Germline V gene sequence: CDR1 KGHSH, CDR2 LQKENI. The CDR3 has 14 residues.

The chain combines TRBV2 with TRBJ2-3; the D gene could be TRBD1 or TRBD2 (6 bases each). Looked up from germline, CDR1 is SNHLY and CDR2 is FYNNEI. The CDR3 runs to 14 residues. Trimming left V 10 bases short and J 3 bases short, with 17 bases between. CDR3 sequence reads: CATAGGTRTDTQYF. The CDR3 DNA reads as TGTGCCACAGCGGGCGGGACAAGAACAGATACGCAGTATTTT.

The chain has TRBV21-1 and TRBJ2-7. TRBV21-1 has pseudogene status. The CDR3 runs 15 residues. The CDR3 nucleotides read TGTGCCAGCAGCCCCGGGCCCTGGGGCTCCTACGAGCAGTACTTC. Its protein product is CASSPGPWGSYEQYF.

The chain uses TRBV19 and TRBJ1-1; D gene ambiguous. The CDR3 runs to 15 residues. From germline, CDR1 is LNHDA and CDR2 SQIVND (reference sequence). The V end lost 5 bases, the J end lost 1 base, and 14 bases lay between the germline ends. The CDR3 DNA is TGTGCCAGTAGTTTGTTCTGGCCGTCGAACACTGAAGCTTTCTTT. This encodes CASSLFWPSNTEAFF.

This chain joins TRBV11-2 and TRBJ1-2, with D perhaps TRBD1 (5 bases). V shed 5 bases and J shed 4 bases, with 23 bases lying between them. Germline V gene sequence: CDR1 SGHAT, CDR2 FQNNGV. CDR3 length: 17 amino acids. The CDR3 is CASSPLQSGQRPYGYTF. DNA of the CDR3: TGTGCCAGCAGCCCATTGCAATCGGGGCAGCGTCCCTATGGCTACACCTTC.

The V gene is TRBV28, the J gene TRBJ2-4, with 7 bases fitting TRBD2. V was pared by 4 bases and J by 8 bases, with 14 bases of the junction left unmatched. The CDR3 is 16 residues long. The V gene's germline CDR1 is MDHEN and CDR2 SYDVKM. CDR3 loop: CASSSPRAGARDIQYF. CDR3 DNA sequence: TGTGCCAGCAGTTCCCCGAGGGCGGGAGCCCGGGACATTCAGTACTTC.

This clone has a single count. The chain employs TRBV5-5 and TRBJ2-5, with D perhaps TRBD1 or TRBD2 (6 bases each). V lost 4 bases, J lost 10 bases, and 17 bases lay in between. Germline V CDR1 and CDR2: SGHKS, YYEKEE (reference sequence). The CDR3 contains 13 residues. The CDR3 loop is CASSSTPRGLQYF. CDR3 coding DNA: TGTGCCAGCAGCAGTACCCCCAGGGGACTCCAGTACTTC.